The 8 T cell receptor beta chains below were found in one sample sequenced in a study of somatic mutations in cytotoxic T cells in rheumatoid arthritis. The table came from immunoSEQ multiplex PCR; TCRdb's copy has only in-frame clones and leaves some out. The repertoire holds about 6,700 clones, with approximately 72% as singletons. The sequencing input was CD8+ T cells sorted from blood. The receptors originated from a woman aged 60-75 years in good health.

This clone showed up just once. V gene TRBV5-6 combines with J gene TRBJ2-1; 9 nucleotides align to TRBD1. The germline V gene has CDR1 SGHDT and CDR2 YYEEEE. The CDR3 covers 18 residues. The V gene end was trimmed by 3 bases and the J gene end by 1 base; junction bases not matched to a gene: 11. CDR3 in amino acids: CASSSGQGIGLSYNEQFF. The DNA for the CDR3 is TGTGCCAGCAGCTCTGGACAGGGGATCGGTTTGTCCTACAATGAGCAGTTCTTC.

The gene calls are TRBV27 and TRBJ2-5; D possibly corresponds to TRBD2 (7 bases). Germline V gene lookup returns CDR1 MNHEY and CDR2 SMNVEV (reference sequence). Deletions cut 6 bases from V and 2 bases from J, with 13 bases between. CDR3 length: 14 amino acids. The DNA for the CDR3 is TGTGCCAGCAGCCCCGGGGGGCTACAAGAGACCCAGTACTTC. Its protein product is CASSPGGLQETQYF.

The chain uses TRBV27 and TRBJ1-1, with a weak D call TRBD1 (5 bases). The CDR3 totals 12 residues. CDR1 is MNHEY and CDR2 is SMNVEV in the germline V gene (reference sequence). CDR3 sequence (DNA): TGTGCTTCATACACAGGGAACACTGAAGCTTTCTTT. It encodes CASYTGNTEAFF.

The V gene is TRBV29-1, the J gene TRBJ2-7; 7 bases align to TRBD1. J was trimmed by 2 bases and V by 5 bases; bases with no gene match: 6. Germline values: CDR1 SQVTM, CDR2 ANQGSEA. The CDR3 runs to 13 residues. The CDR3 reads CSVKTGKTYEQYF. For the CDR3, the DNA is TGCAGCGTTAAGACAGGGAAGACCTACGAGCAGTACTTC.

The CDR3: CASRLQTYTEAFF. DNA for the CDR3: TGTGCCAGCAGATTACAGACTTACACTGAAGCTTTCTTT. The chain combines TRBV28 with TRBJ1-1; D gene uncertain. V lost 6 bases and J 3 bases, leaving 11 bases between the germline ends. This CDR3 is built from 13 residues. Germline lookup yields CDR1 MDHEN and CDR2 SYDVKM.

This clone was found once. The chain is built from TRBV6-5 and TRBJ2-5, with 8 bases fitting TRBD1. Germline V gives CDR1 MNHEY, CDR2 SVGAGI. V lost 0 bases, J lost 1 base, and 4 bases stayed unmatched. This CDR3 is built from 16 residues. DNA for the CDR3: TGTGCCAGCAGTTACTCAGGACAGGGAGCCCAAGAGACCCAGTACTTC. This codes for CASSYSGQGAQETQYF.

The chain uses TRBV7-9 and TRBJ2-1; 8 nucleotides match TRBD2. V lost 2 bases to trimming and J lost 9 bases; unmatched junction nucleotides: 9. This CDR3 is 15 amino acids long. CDR1 is SEHNR, CDR2 FQNEAQ, per germline (reference sequence). Written as DNA, the CDR3 is TGTGCCAGCAGCTTAACCAGCGGGGGAAAAAGTGAGCAGTTCTTC. Protein product: CASSLTSGGKSEQFF.

J is TRBJ2-1 and V is TRBV27; D might be TRBD2 (5 bases). Germline lookup yields CDR1 MNHEY and CDR2 SMNVEV (reference sequence). This CDR3 contains 15 residues. The V and J ends lost 2 bases and 6 bases respectively, with 14 bases between them. In DNA, the CDR3 is TGTGCCAGCAGTTTAACCCATAGCGCAGGCAATGAGCAGTTCTTC. Translating gives CASSLTHSAGNEQFF.